The 15 T cell receptor beta chains below were found in one sample sequenced in a study of blood T cells in healthy people across ages. Primed by a sample-barcoded 5' primer and a J-beta primer mix, a second PCR proceeded for 7 to 11 cycles. TCRdb called the 5' RACE reads again in MiXCR, with one record for every CDR3 protein. Of about 680,000 distinct CDR3 sequences in the sample, about half were seen once. Sequencing was done on a sample of blood. All receptors derive from a woman aged 60-75 years in good health.

V and J are TRBV24-1 and TRBJ2-1; D remains unclear. Germline loops: CDR1 KGHDR, CDR2 SFDVKD. The CDR3 covers 13 residues. V lost 7 bases to trimming and J lost 6 bases, with 12 bases between them. CDR3: CATSENPGNEQFF. The CDR3 DNA sequence: TGTGCCACCAGCGAAAACCCGGGCAATGAGCAGTTCTTC.

The rearrangement uses TRBV20-1 and TRBJ2-4; D gene uncertain. The J call may be mistaken, given a closer DNA end match to TRBJ2-7. The CDR3 totals 14 residues. The germline V gene encodes CDR1 DFQATT and CDR2 SNEGSKA (reference sequence). The CDR3 DNA sequence: TGCAGTGCTAGACTAGGTCCCGCCCCCCACGAGCAGTACTTC. Its translation is CSARLGPAPHEQYF.

V is TRBV7-2 and J is TRBJ2-5, with 8 bases lining up with TRBD2. Losses at the gene ends were 6 bases for V and 1 base for J; bases not matched to a gene: 7. Germline values: CDR1 SGHTA, CDR2 FQGNSA. CDR3 length: 15 residues. The CDR3 region is CASRRPGLGQETQYF. DNA for the CDR3: TGTGCCAGCAGAAGGCCGGGACTAGGCCAAGAGACCCAGTACTTC.

The rearrangement joins TRBV5-6 to TRBJ2-5; TRBD2 is a possible D gene (6 bases). The DNA end is more similar to TRBJ2-7, so the J call may be wrong. The germline gives CDR1 SGHDT, CDR2 YYEEEE. The CDR3 extends over 14 amino acids. This CDR3 reads CASSLAGAFDEQYF. The DNA of the CDR3 is TGTGCCAGCAGCTTGGCGGGAGCCTTCGACGAGCAGTACTTC.

This clonotype was seen just once. The chain employs TRBV5-1 and TRBJ1-5; the D is unclear. Trimming removed 0 bases from V and 7 bases from J, with 11 bases in between. The CDR3 has 14 amino acids. The germline V gene has CDR1 SGHRS and CDR2 YFSETQ. In nucleotides, the CDR3 is TGCGCCAGCAGCTTGGTGGGTGAAGGGCAGCCCCAGCATTTT. It is translated as CASSLVGEGQPQHF.

The chain is built from TRBV9 and TRBJ2-3; maybe TRBD2 (6 bases). Germline V gives CDR1 SGDLS, CDR2 YYNGEE. This CDR3 is 18 amino acids long. Trimming cost V 0 bases and J 0 bases, with 17 bases left between them. The CDR3 loop reads CASSVGSSGPTSTDTQYF. The CDR3 bases are TGTGCCAGCAGCGTAGGAAGTAGCGGACCGACTAGCACAGATACGCAGTATTTT.

The gene calls are TRBV27 and TRBJ1-3; D remains ambiguous. V shed 4 bases and J shed 4 bases, with 11 bases lying between them. The CDR3 has 14 residues. CDR1 is MNHEY, CDR2 SMNVEV, per germline (reference sequence). CDR3 region: CASSSRSQGNTIYF. DNA for the CDR3: TGTGCCAGCAGTTCCAGGTCACAGGGAAACACCATATATTTT.

This clonotype showed up just once. The chain carries TRBV2 and TRBJ1-2; D is possibly TRBD1 (5 bases). Between the trimmed V and J ends, which lost 7 bases and 8 bases, there was a span of 14 bases. The CDR3 spans 12 residues. Germline values: CDR1 SNHLY, CDR2 FYNNEI. DNA for the CDR3: TGTGCCAGCAATATCAGGGTTTGGGGCTACACCTTC. Protein product: CASNIRVWGYTF.

V gene TRBV9 combines with J gene TRBJ2-1, with a tentative D call TRBD2 (7 bases). This CDR3 has 16 amino acids. Germline V gives CDR1 SGDLS, CDR2 YYNGEE. Trimming took off 0 bases at V and 4 bases at J, with 14 bases between the two ends. CDR3 sequence (DNA): TGTGCCAGCAGCGTAGGGAGCGGGACATCATACAATGAGCAGTTCTTC. Its protein is CASSVGSGTSYNEQFF.

V is TRBV28 and J is TRBJ2-7; possible D gene TRBD1, 5 bases. V shed 6 bases and J shed 2 bases, with 8 bases lying between them. Per germline, CDR1 MDHEN and CDR2 SYDVKM. There are 12 residues in the CDR3. CDR3 region: CASRMGPYEQYF. CDR3 bases: TGTGCCAGCAGGATGGGGCCCTACGAGCAGTACTTC.

The chain has TRBV7-2 and TRBJ2-5, with TRBD2 as a possible D gene (6 bases). CDR3 size: 13 residues. CDR1 and CDR2 (germline): SGHTA, FQGNSA. V was clipped by 5 bases and J by 11 bases, with 18 bases between them. The CDR3 is CASSELAGSGQYF. The CDR3 bases are TGTGCCAGCAGCGAACTAGCTGGATCGGGGCAGTACTTC. Filled out from reference TRBV7-2 and TRBJ2-5, the complete variable domain reads GAGVSQSPSNKVTEKGKDVELRCDPISGHTALYWYRQSLGQGLEFLIYFQGNSAPDKSGLPSDRFSAERTGGSVSTLTIQRTQQEDSAVYLCASSELAGSGQYFGPGTRLLVL.

The sample holds a few counts of this clonotype. This sequence joins TRBV20-1 and TRBJ1-6, with TRBD1 as a possible D gene (5 bases). This CDR3 comprises 23 residues. The V end was cut by 1 base, the J end by 0 bases, with 31 bases between. The germline gives CDR1 DFQATT, CDR2 SNEGSKA (reference sequence). CDR3: CSARGQHPSLRRQGNSYNSPLHF. In DNA form, the CDR3 reads TGCAGTGCTAGAGGTCAACACCCTAGTCTAAGGAGGCAGGGCAACTCCTATAATTCACCCCTCCACTTT.

This clonotype appeared a few times. The chain is built from TRBV7-2 and TRBJ2-7, with no clear D. Germline V gene sequence: CDR1 SGHTA, CDR2 FQGNSA. CDR3 length: 13 amino acids. The V gene lost 2 bases and the J gene lost 6 bases, with 11 bases spanning the gap. The CDR3 loop reads CASSLRSLSEQYF. In DNA form, the CDR3 reads TGTGCCAGCAGCTTAAGGTCCCTCTCCGAGCAGTACTTC.

This clonotype appeared once. The J gene is TRBJ1-4, the V gene TRBV3-1, with D unresolved. V was cut by 4 bases and J by 4 bases, with 10 bases left in between. This CDR3 has 14 amino acids. Germline V gene sequence: CDR1 LGHDT, CDR2 YNNKEL (reference sequence). The CDR3 reads CASSPGRVNEKLFF. In DNA form, the CDR3 reads TGTGCCAGCAGCCCCGGACGGGTTAATGAAAAACTGTTTTTT.

The chain's CDR3 is CASSPRRTGQETQYF. CDR3 bases: TGTGCCAGCAGTCCGCGACGGACAGGCCAAGAGACCCAGTACTTC. This chain links TRBV27 with TRBJ2-4; 7 bases match TRBD1. The DNA end lines up better with TRBJ2-5; the J call may be wrong. The CDR3 extends over 15 amino acids. The germline V gene has CDR1 MNHEY and CDR2 SMNVEV (reference sequence).